The next 6 T cell receptor beta chains were all read from a single sample in a study of CXCR3-negative and CXCR3-positive naive CD8 T cells. Libraries of TRB cDNA were made by 5' RACE and carried UMIs. TCRdb processed the 5' RACE reads again and assigns one entry to each CDR3 protein, with no DNA. This repertoire comprises 100,000 to 150,000 distinct CDR3 sequences; its ten largest clones make up 0.45% to 0.6%. The sequenced sample consisted of naive CXCR3- CD8+ T cells from blood. Subset defined: CD45RO-CCR7+CD27+CD95- naive CD8+ T cells lacking CXCR3 (TNR3-). Source of these receptors: a human donor in good health. Some clones in this sample may be carry-over from other donors' samples.

The chain combines TRBV7-3 with TRBJ2-5; TCRdb selects TRBD1, and the lack of DNA leaves this call unchecked. CDR3 size: 20 residues. Germline V CDR1 and CDR2: SGHTA, FQGTGA. CDR3 sequence reads: CASSRYGGGAGRKTGETQYF.

V usage is TRBV28 and J usage is TRBJ1-1; lacking DNA, the TRBD1 call made by TCRdb goes unchecked. The CDR3 runs to 14 residues. Germline V gene lookup returns CDR1 MDHEN and CDR2 SYDVKM. The CDR3 loop reads CASTETGGNTEAFF.

The chain couples TRBV2 to TRBJ2-7; no DNA is available, so the TRBD1 call from TCRdb remains unchecked. This CDR3 region has 14 residues. Germline V gives CDR1 SNHLY, CDR2 FYNNEI. The CDR3 region is CASSAETVVDEQYF.

The chain is built from TRBV21-1 and TRBJ2-3; the D gene TCRdb calls, TRBD1, cannot be checked with no DNA. TRBV21-1 is annotated as a pseudogene. CDR3 length equals 15 residues. This chain's CDR3 is CASSTRPTPPDTQYF.

The gene calls are TRBV13 and TRBJ2-7; TCRdb outputs TRBD2, but without DNA this stays unchecked. The length of the CDR3 is 15 residues. From germline, CDR1 is PRHDT and CDR2 FYEKMQ (reference sequence). CDR3 region: CASSLASGANYEQYF.

This chain uses TRBV7-9 with TRBJ1-1. The CDR3 has 12 amino acids. Germline CDR1 is SEHNR and CDR2 is FQNEAQ (reference sequence). The CDR3 region is CASTDRNTEAFF.